This TCR beta chain emerged from a study of long-term antiretroviral therapy in people with HIV. In the study overall: The earliest specimens came about a decade ahead of the 2015 immediate-ART recommendation.

General study results and limits: All time points showed a repertoire dominated by clones expanded before ART. Blood in the study was drawn between the mid-2000s and the late 2010s, possibly under older ART regimens, which may be less effective than current ones.

Germline V gene sequence: CDR1 SGHVS, CDR2 FQNEAQ. This CDR3 has 16 amino acids. V dropped 0 bases and J dropped 5 bases, with 13 bases sitting between them. The immunoSEQ assay was v3.0, run at survey level. This table comes from immunoSEQ multiplex PCR, and its TCRdb copy is limited to in-frame clones, with some not included. This sample has approximately 12,000 clones, with 82% found just once. On this clone: As yet, its antigen is unknown.

Sample: unsorted PBMCs, taken just over 8 years after starting antiretroviral therapy. The source is a man over 45 with HIV. The chain carries TRBV7-8 and TRBJ1-4; D might be TRBD1 (6 bases). CDR3 residues: CASSLARTVWNEKLFF. The CDR3 coding sequence is TGTGCCAGCAGCTTAGCCCGGACAGTTTGGAATGAAAAACTGTTTTTT.